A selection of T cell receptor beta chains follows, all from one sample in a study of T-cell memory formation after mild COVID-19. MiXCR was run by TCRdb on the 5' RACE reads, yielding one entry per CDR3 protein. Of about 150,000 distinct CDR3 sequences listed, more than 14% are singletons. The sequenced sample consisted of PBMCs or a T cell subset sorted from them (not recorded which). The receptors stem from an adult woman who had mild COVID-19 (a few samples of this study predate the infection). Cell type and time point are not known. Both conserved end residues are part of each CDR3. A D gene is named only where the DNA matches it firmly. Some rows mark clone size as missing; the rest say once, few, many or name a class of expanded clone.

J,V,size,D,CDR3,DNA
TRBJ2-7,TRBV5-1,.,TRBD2,CASSPLAGSYEQYF,TGCGCCAGCAGCCCATTAGCGGGGTCCTACGAGCAGTACTTC
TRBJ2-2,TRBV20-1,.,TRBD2,CSASTSGRANTGELFF,TGCAGTGCTAGTACTAGCGGGAGGGCGAACACCGGGGAGCTGTTTTTT
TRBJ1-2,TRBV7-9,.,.,CASSPDWGGGYGYTF,TGTGCCAGCAGCCCCGATTGGGGGGGCGGCTATGGCTACACCTTC
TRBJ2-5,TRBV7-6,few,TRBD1,CASSPTGGEETQYF,TGTGCCAGCAGCCCGACAGGGGGAGAGGAGACCCAGTACTTC
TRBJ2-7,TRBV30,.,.,CAWSVSTAYEQYF,TGTGCCTGGAGTGTATCTACAGCTTACGAGCAGTACTTC
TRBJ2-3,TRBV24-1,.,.,CATSDFSGRAQYF,TGTGCCACCAGTGATTTCAGTGGCCGGGCGCAGTATTTT
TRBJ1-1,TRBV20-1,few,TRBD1,CSAFDRDTEAFF,TGCAGTGCCTTTGACAGGGACACTGAAGCTTTCTTT
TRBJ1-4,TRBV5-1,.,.,CASSPTSPHEKLFF,TGCGCCAGCAGCCCCACCTCTCCTCATGAAAAACTGTTTTTT
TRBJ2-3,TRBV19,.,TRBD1,CASSTLRQGMGTDTQYF,TGTGCCAGTAGTACCCTCCGACAGGGGATGGGCACAGATACGCAGTATTTT
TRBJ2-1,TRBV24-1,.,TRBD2,CATSDLGTSGRNNEQFF,TGTGCCACCAGTGATTTAGGGACTAGCGGGAGGAACAATGAGCAGTTCTTC
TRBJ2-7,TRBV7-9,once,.,CASKDDHSYEQYF,TGTGCCAGCAAGGATGATCACTCCTACGAGCAGTACTTC
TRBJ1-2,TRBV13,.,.,CASSLTGARLLNYGYTF,TGTGCCAGCAGCTTAACTGGGGCCAGACTTTTAAACTATGGCTACACCTTC
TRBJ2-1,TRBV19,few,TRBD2,CASSQFTSGAIYNEQFF,TGTGCCAGTAGTCAGTTCACTAGCGGAGCAATCTACAATGAGCAGTTCTTC
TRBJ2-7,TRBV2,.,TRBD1,CANETGKSYEQYF,TGTGCCAACGAGACAGGGAAGTCCTACGAGCAGTACTTC
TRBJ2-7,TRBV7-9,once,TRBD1,CASSPGGNSYEQYF,TGTGCCAGCAGCCCAGGGGGCAACTCCTACGAGCAGTACTTC
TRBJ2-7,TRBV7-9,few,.,CASTRQTYEQYF,TGTGCCAGCACCCGACAGACCTACGAGCAGTACTTC
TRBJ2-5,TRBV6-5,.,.,CASSVRAHQETQYF,TGTGCCAGCAGTGTGCGAGCGCACCAAGAGACCCAGTACTTC
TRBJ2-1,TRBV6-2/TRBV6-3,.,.,CASSYSRDYNEQFF,TGTGCCAGCAGTTACTCTAGGGACTACAATGAGCAGTTCTTC
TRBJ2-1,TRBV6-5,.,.,CASSYRREQFF,TGTGCCAGCAGTTACCGGCGGGAGCAGTTCTTC
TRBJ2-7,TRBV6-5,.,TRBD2,CASSYSFRPGGEQYF,TGTGCCAGCAGTTACTCGTTTCGCCCGGGGGGGGAGCAGTACTTC
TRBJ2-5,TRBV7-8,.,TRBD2,CASSLGSGNQETQYF,TGTGCCAGCAGCTTAGGTAGCGGGAATCAAGAGACCCAGTACTTC
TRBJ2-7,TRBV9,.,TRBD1,CASSVGTGGDYEQYF,TGTGCCAGCAGCGTAGGCACAGGGGGAGACTACGAGCAGTACTTC
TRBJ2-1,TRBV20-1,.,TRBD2,CSAREVTSGSFEQFF,TGCAGTGCTAGAGAAGTGACTAGCGGGAGCTTTGAGCAGTTCTTC
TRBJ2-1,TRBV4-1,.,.,CASSQGYHNSYNEQFF,TGCGCCAGCAGCCAAGGGTACCACAACTCCTACAATGAGCAGTTCTTC
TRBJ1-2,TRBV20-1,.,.,CSASSRPYGGYTF,TGCAGTGCTAGTTCCAGACCCTACGGTGGCTACACCTTC
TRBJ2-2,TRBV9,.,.,CASSVGTNTGELFF,TGTGCCAGCAGCGTAGGAACGAACACCGGGGAGCTGTTTTTT
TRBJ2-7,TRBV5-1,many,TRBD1,CASSSGTDYEQYF,TGCGCCAGCAGCTCCGGGACAGATTACGAGCAGTACTTC
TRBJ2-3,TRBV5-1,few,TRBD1,CASSLPGQGTDTQYF,TGCGCCAGCAGCTTGCCCGGACAGGGAACAGATACGCAGTATTTT
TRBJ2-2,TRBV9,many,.,CASSPHTGELFF,TGTGCCAGCAGCCCCCATACCGGGGAGCTGTTTTTT
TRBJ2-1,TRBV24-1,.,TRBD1,CATSGATGSSYNEQFF,TGTGCCACCAGTGGTGCGACAGGGAGCTCCTACAATGAGCAGTTCTTC
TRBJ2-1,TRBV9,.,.,CASSPDLQGANEQFF,TGTGCCAGCAGCCCCGACCTCCAGGGCGCCAATGAGCAGTTCTTC
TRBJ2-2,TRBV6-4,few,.,CASSEHSYLATGELFF,TGTGCCAGCAGTGAGCACTCATACCTAGCAACCGGGGAGCTGTTTTTT
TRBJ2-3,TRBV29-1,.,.,CSVVGEITDTQYF,TGCAGCGTTGTCGGGGAAATCACAGATACGCAGTATTTT
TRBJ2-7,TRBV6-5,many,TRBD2,CASTRLARPPSSYEQYF,TGTGCCAGCACTCGACTAGCCCGGCCCCCAAGCTCCTACGAGCAGTACTTC
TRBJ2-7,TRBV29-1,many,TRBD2,CSAVREGVPYEQYF,TGCAGCGCTGTCCGGGAGGGGGTACCCTACGAGCAGTACTTC
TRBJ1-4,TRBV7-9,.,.,CASSFATGTNEKLFF,TGTGCCAGCAGCTTCGCAACAGGAACCAATGAAAAACTGTTTTTT
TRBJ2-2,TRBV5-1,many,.,CASSLDAPNTGELFF,TGCGCCAGCAGCTTGGACGCTCCGAACACCGGGGAGCTGTTTTTT
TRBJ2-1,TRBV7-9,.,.,CASSTPVRDTSYNEQFF,TGTGCCAGCAGCACCCCCGTTCGGGATACCTCCTACAATGAGCAGTTCTTC